This T cell receptor beta chain is from a study of neurological immune-mediated disorders. In its sample, this clonotype was seen many times. Per germline, CDR1 MDHEN and CDR2 SYDVKM. The CDR3 covers 16 residues. With 5 bases clipped from V and 8 bases from J, the junction kept 11 bases outside the gene matches. 5'RACE with 10-nucleotide random UMIs produced the cDNA. TCRdb fed the 5' RACE reads into MiXCR, producing one record per CDR3 protein. The table records fewer than 65,000 distinct CDR3 sequences, over 9% of them present only once. The sample comprised PBMCs. This sequence joins TRBV28 and TRBJ2-1, with 11 bases that match TRBD2. The source is an older man with HTLV-1-associated myelopathy (HAM/TSP). CDR3 residues: CASSLTSGRGRDEQFF. In DNA form, the CDR3 reads TGTGCCAGCAGTCTCACTAGCGGGAGAGGGAGGGATGAGCAGTTCTTC.